This T cell receptor (beta chain) was found in a study of T cell repertoires in cytomegalovirus infection (dated by TCRdb to the late 2010s). Concerning the study at large: Peptide stimulations targeted recently identified HLA-C-restricted CMV epitopes, whose presentation resists viral immunomodulation, together with well-studied HLA-B-restricted epitopes. Donor HLA type was relevant to the analysis, as public TCR beta signatures indicated carriage of CMV infection together with the matching HLA type. Results the study describes overall, beyond this receptor: The ex vivo response was dominated by HLA-C-restricted CMV-specific TCR beta clonotypes, which also provided the single most frequent clonotype in two of eight donors. Carriers of CMV infection plus the relevant HLA type were discriminated by the cumulative frequency of public TCR beta family members in the study cohort and in an independent roughly 350-donor cohort.

The treatment or condition label of this sample denotes: in vitro stimulation with specific CMV peptide epitopes to enrich CMV-specific T cells. For CDR1 and CDR2, the germline V gene lists MDHEN and SYDVKM. From cysteine to phenylalanine, the CDR3 is 14 amino acids long. The CDR3 DNA has 42 bases and is translated from base 1. V drops 3 bases and J drops 6 bases, leaving 14 bases in between. Data came from an Illumina HiSeq 1500. TCRdb redid the processing of the public reads, applying fastp at Q25 and MiXCR, and retained in-frame beta chains. Rows matching on CDR3 protein sequence are summarized as one entry with the most common DNA and genes. This sample has 100,000 or so distinct CDR3 sequences in its table, and about 40% of those were observed once. Roughly 70% of the sample is held by the ten biggest clonotypes. In the case of this clonotype: Its antigen remains unidentified. No base quality information exists; no much larger clone differs at one position.

The input for sequencing was CD8+ T cells from cultured PBMCs, taken from culture after CMV antigen stimulation. Recombination connected TRBV28 to TRBJ1-1; a weak D assignment points to TRBD1 (5 bases agree). The receptor comes from a human donor in good health (CMV status not recorded). Some clones in this sample may be carry-over from other donors' samples. The CDR3 loop reads CASSFAGMESEAFF. The nucleotide sequence is given as TGTGCCAGCAGTTTTGCAGGGATGGAGTCTGAAGCTTTCTTT.